What follows are 15 T cell receptor beta chains derived from one specimen sequenced in a study of CD8+ T cells in alopecia areata. cDNA prepared by RNA extraction and subsequent reverse transcription served as the template for sequencing. Assay used: immunoSEQ multiplex PCR; TCRdb lists only in-frame clones, some missing. The sample shows approximately 13,000 clones, around three fifths of them seen only once. The authors sorted CD4+ cells into CD25+CD127- cells for roughly five patients. Sequencing input: CD4+ Tregs sorted from blood. These receptor sequences come from a human donor with alopecia areata.

The chain recombines TRBV2 with TRBJ2-5, with D uncertain. Between the trimmed V and J ends, which lost 8 bases and 9 bases, there was a span of 13 bases. The CDR3 has 11 amino acids. Germline values: CDR1 SNHLY, CDR2 FYNNEI. The CDR3 spells CASGGLWSQYF. The CDR3 DNA is TGTGCCAGCGGTGGGCTCTGGTCCCAGTACTTC. Filled out from reference TRBV2 and TRBJ2-5, the complete variable domain reads EPEVTQTPSHQVTQMGQEVILRCVPISNHLYFYWYRQILGQKVEFLVSFYNNEISEKSEIFDDQFSVERPDGSNFTLKIRSTKLEDSAMYFCASGGLWSQYFGPGTRLLVL.

The V gene is TRBV10-1, the J gene TRBJ2-2, with D unclear. V lost 6 bases and J lost 3, with 11 bases in between. CDR3 length: 14 residues. Germline values: CDR1 WNHNN, CDR2 SYGVQD (reference sequence). CDR3 sequence (DNA): TGCGCCAGCAGCGTAAGCGCATACACCGGGGAGCTGTTTTTT. Amino acid sequence: CASSVSAYTGELFF.

The chain uses TRBV30 and TRBJ1-4; no clear D gene. V was trimmed by 3 bases and J by 0 bases, leaving 17 bases between them. Germline values: CDR1 GTSNPN, CDR2 SVGIG (reference sequence). The CDR3 covers 17 residues. The CDR3 DNA reads TGTGCCTGGAGGGCCCATCGGCGGCAGGCAACTAATGAAAAACTGTTTTTT. It yields the protein CAWRAHRRQATNEKLFF. The variable domain in full, completed from reference TRBV30 and TRBJ1-4, reads SQTIHQWPATLVQPVGSPLSLECTVEGTSNPNLYWYRQAAGRGLQLLFYSVGIGQISSEVPQNLSASRPQDRQFILSSKKLLLSDSGFYLCAWRAHRRQATNEKLFFGSGTQLSVL.

This clone turned up a few times. The chain is built from TRBV6-6 and TRBJ1-2; D unclear. Germline loops: CDR1 MNHNY, CDR2 SVGAGI (reference sequence). V lost 6 bases and J lost 7, with 12 bases in between. CDR3 size: 12 residues. The CDR3 loop reads CASRAWGSGYTF. Written as DNA, the CDR3 is TGTGCCAGCAGGGCCTGGGGATCTGGCTACACCTTC.

The J gene is TRBJ2-5, the V gene TRBV18; possibly TRBD1 or TRBD2 for D (5 bases each). V gave up 1 base and J gave up 3 bases, with 6 bases separating them. Germline V gene sequence: CDR1 KGHSH, CDR2 LQKENI. The CDR3 has 13 amino acids. The CDR3 loop is CASSPRGEETQYF. Written as DNA, the CDR3 is TGTGCCAGCTCACCACGAGGGGAAGAGACCCAGTACTTC. The whole variable domain, filled in from reference TRBV18 and TRBJ2-5, reads NAGVMQNPRHLVRRRGQEARLRCSPMKGHSHVYWYRQLPEEGLKFMVYLQKENIIDESGMPKERFSAEFPKEGPSILRIQQVVRGDSAAYFCASSPRGEETQYFGPGTRLLVL.

This chain uses TRBV29-1 with TRBJ2-7, with D perhaps matching TRBD1 (5 bases). CDR3 length: 13 residues. V lost 4 bases, J lost 1 base, and 11 bases lay in between. Per the germline V gene, CDR1 is SQVTM and CDR2 is ANQGSEA. The CDR3, as DNA: TGCAGCGTTGGGCAGGGCTTATCCTACGAGCAGTACTTC. Translation: CSVGQGLSYEQYF.

This rearrangement joins TRBV5-1 to TRBJ2-1, with 7 bases that match TRBD1. The CDR3 contains 15 residues. Unmatched junction bases numbered 4, after V lost 2 bases and J lost 2 bases. Germline V gene sequence: CDR1 SGHRS, CDR2 YFSETQ. The chain's CDR3 is CASSFARGTYNEQFF. In DNA form, the CDR3 reads TGCGCCAGCAGCTTCGCCAGGGGGACCTACAATGAGCAGTTCTTC. The full variable domain, completed using reference TRBV5-1 and TRBJ2-1, is KAGVTQTPRYLIKTRGQQVTLSCSPISGHRSVSWYQQTPGQGLQFLFEYFSETQRNKGNFPGRFSGRQFSNSRSEMNVSTLELGDSALYLCASSFARGTYNEQFFGPGTRLTVL.

V is TRBV11-3 and J is TRBJ2-1; 7 nucleotides line up with TRBD2. V lost 7 bases to trimming and J lost 7 bases; unmatched junction nucleotides: 7. Germline CDR1 reads SGHNT; CDR2 reads YENEEA. This CDR3 comprises 13 residues. The CDR3 sequence is CASTSGGRNEQFF. The CDR3 nucleotides are TGTGCCAGCACTAGCGGAGGGAGGAATGAGCAGTTCTTC.

This chain connects TRBV6-1 to TRBJ1-5; D gene uncertain. Between the trimmed V and J ends, which lost 5 bases and 3 bases, there was a span of 14 bases. The CDR3 contains 15 residues. Germline-derived CDR1 and CDR2 are MNHNS and SASEGT. CDR3 coding DNA: TGTGCCAGCAGTCCCCGGGCCCTTACCAATCAGCCCCAGCATTTT. Encoded protein: CASSPRALTNQPQHF.

This clone was detected a few times. The rearrangement joins TRBV6-9 to TRBJ2-7; D gene ambiguous. The CDR3 covers 12 residues. V lost 7 bases, J lost 0 bases, and 7 bases lay in between. CDR1 and CDR2 (germline): MNHGY, SVAAGI. CDR3: CASTQSSYEQYF. Here the CDR3 DNA reads TGTGCCAGCACCCAGAGCTCCTACGAGCAGTACTTC.

The chain joins TRBV5-1 to TRBJ2-7, with D maybe TRBD1 (5 bases). V dropped 4 bases and J dropped 3 bases, with 8 bases sitting between them. The CDR3 spans 12 residues. Germline CDR1 reads SGHRS; CDR2 reads YFSETQ. CDR3 in amino acids: CASSPDSYEQYF. CDR3 sequence (DNA): TGCGCCAGCAGCCCAGACAGCTACGAGCAGTACTTC.

This clone turned up a few times. The chain employs TRBV7-2 and TRBJ2-1, with 7 bases aligning to TRBD1. This CDR3 is 15 amino acids long. The V gene end was trimmed by 0 bases and the J gene end by 12 bases; junction bases not matched to a gene: 11. Germline V CDR1 and CDR2: SGHTA, FQGNSA. The chain's CDR3 is CASSLAEGGSLGQFF. Written as DNA, the CDR3 is TGTGCCAGCAGCTTAGCAGAAGGGGGCAGCTTAGGGCAGTTCTTC.

The chain uses TRBV28 and TRBJ2-3; D gene unclear. The germline V gene has CDR1 MDHEN and CDR2 SYDVKM. The ends were cut back, 11 bases at V and 1 base at J, with 19 bases in the middle. The length of the CDR3 is 15 residues. CDR3 protein: CAADRDGIGTDTQYF. The CDR3 coding sequence is TGTGCCGCGGACCGAGATGGAATTGGCACAGATACGCAGTATTTT.

This chain links TRBV7-6 with TRBJ2-2; 10 nucleotides agree with TRBD2. V trimming: 5 bases; J trimming: 0 bases; junction bases outside the gene matches: 6. This CDR3 is 17 amino acids long. Germline CDR1 reads SGHVS; CDR2 reads FNYEAQ. The CDR3 DNA sequence: TGTGCCAGCAGCAGATCCGGGACTAGCGCGAACACCGGGGAGCTGTTTTTT. Translation: CASSRSGTSANTGELFF.

This chain connects TRBV6-1 to TRBJ1-1; D gene ambiguous. CDR3 length: 11 amino acids. The V gene's germline CDR1 is MNHNS and CDR2 SASEGT. CDR3 DNA: TGTACGACGAGTAAAAACACTGAAGCTTTCTTT. This translates into CTTSKNTEAFF.